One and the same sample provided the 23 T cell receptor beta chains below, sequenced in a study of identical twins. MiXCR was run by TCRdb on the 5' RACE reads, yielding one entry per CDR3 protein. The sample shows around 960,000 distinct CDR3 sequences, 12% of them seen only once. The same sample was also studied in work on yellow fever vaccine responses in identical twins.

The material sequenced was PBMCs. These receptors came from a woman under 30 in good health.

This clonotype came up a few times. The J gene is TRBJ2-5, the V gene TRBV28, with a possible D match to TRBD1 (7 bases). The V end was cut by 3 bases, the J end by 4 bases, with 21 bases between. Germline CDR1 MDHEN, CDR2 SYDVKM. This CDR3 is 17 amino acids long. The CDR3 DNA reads TGTGCCAGCAGTTTCGCGTGGGGGGAACAGGGGAGAGAGACCCAGTACTTC. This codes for CASSFAWGEQGRETQYF.

CDR3 sequence: CSATRRAYNEKLFF. CDR3 nucleotide sequence: TGCAGTGCTACAAGACGGGCATATAATGAAAAACTGTTTTTT. The chain links TRBV20-1 to TRBJ1-4, with unresolved D. The CDR3 spans 14 residues. Trimming pared 4 bases from V and 4 bases from J, leaving 13 bases between. The germline CDR1 and CDR2 sequences are DFQATT and SNEGSKA (reference sequence).

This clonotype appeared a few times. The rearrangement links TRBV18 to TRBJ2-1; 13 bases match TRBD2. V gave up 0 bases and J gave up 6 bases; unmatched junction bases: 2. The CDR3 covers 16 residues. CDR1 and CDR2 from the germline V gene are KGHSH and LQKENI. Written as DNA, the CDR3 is TGTGCCAGCTCACCACCGGGACTAGCGGGATTCAATGAGCAGTTCTTC. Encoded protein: CASSPPGLAGFNEQFF.

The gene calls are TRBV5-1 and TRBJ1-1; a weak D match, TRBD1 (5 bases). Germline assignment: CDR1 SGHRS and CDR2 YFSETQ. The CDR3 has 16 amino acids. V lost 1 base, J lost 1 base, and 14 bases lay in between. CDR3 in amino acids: CASSLRTGEWNTEAFF. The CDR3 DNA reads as TGCGCCAGCAGCTTGCGTACAGGCGAGTGGAACACTGAAGCTTTCTTT.

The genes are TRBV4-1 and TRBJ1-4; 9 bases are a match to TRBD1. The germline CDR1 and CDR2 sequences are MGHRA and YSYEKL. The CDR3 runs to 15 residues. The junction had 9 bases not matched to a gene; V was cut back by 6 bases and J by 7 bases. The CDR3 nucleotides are TGCGCCAGCAGGCCGTCCGGGACAGGGAGTGAAAAACTGTTTTTT. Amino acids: CASRPSGTGSEKLFF.

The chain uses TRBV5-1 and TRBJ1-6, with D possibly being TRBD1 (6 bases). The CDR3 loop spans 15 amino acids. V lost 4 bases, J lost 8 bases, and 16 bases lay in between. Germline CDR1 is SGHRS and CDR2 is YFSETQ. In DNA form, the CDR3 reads TGCGCCAGCAGCCAAGGGGGTGGGTGGCATTCACCCCTCCACTTT. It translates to CASSQGGGWHSPLHF.

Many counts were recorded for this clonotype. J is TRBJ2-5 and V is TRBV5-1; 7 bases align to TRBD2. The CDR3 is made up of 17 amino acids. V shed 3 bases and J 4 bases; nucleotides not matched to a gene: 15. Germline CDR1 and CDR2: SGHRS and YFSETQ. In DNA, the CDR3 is TGCGCCAGCAGCTCAGGACTAGACGGAAGATCGCGAGAGACCCAGTACTTC. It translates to CASSSGLDGRSRETQYF. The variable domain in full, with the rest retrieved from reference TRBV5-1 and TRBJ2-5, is KAGVTQTPRYLIKTRGQQVTLSCSPISGHRSVSWYQQTPGQGLQFLFEYFSETQRNKGNFPGRFSGRQFSNSRSEMNVSTLELGDSALYLCASSSGLDGRSRETQYFGPGTRLLVL.

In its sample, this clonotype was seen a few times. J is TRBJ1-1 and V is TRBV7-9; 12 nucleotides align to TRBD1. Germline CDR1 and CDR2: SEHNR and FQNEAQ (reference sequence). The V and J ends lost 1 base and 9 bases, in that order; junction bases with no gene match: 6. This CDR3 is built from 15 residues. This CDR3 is CASSLDGTGGLKAFF. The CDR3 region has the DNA TGTGCCAGCAGCTTAGATGGGACAGGGGGCTTGAAAGCTTTCTTT.

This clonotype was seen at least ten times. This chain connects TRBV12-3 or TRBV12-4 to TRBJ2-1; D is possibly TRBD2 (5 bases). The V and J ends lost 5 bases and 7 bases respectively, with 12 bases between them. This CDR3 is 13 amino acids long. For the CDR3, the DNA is TGTGCCAGCAGTCCCCGGACTGGGAATGAGCAGTTCTTC. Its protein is CASSPRTGNEQFF.

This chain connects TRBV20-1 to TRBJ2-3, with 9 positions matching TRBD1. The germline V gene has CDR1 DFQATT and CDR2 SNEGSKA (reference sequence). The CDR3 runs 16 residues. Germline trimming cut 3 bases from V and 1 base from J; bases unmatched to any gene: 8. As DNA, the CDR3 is TGCAGTGCTAGCCCTCAGACAGGGGGACGCACAGATACGCAGTATTTT. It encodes CSASPQTGGRTDTQYF.

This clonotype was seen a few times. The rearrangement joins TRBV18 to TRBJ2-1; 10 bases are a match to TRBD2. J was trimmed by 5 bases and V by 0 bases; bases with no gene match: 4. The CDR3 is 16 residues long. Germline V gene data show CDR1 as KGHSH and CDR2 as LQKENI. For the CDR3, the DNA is TGTGCCAGCTCACCACCGACTAGCGGGCCCCACAATGAGCAGTTCTTC. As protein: CASSPPTSGPHNEQFF.

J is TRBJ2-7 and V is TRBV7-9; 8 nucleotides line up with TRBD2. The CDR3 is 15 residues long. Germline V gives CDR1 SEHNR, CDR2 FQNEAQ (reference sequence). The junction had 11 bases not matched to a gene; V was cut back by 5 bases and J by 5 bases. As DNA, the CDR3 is TGTGCCAGCAGCCACCTGGAAGCGGGAGCGAACGAGCAGTACTTC. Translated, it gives CASSHLEAGANEQYF.

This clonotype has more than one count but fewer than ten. CDR3 sequence (DNA): TGTGCCAGCAGCGTTGAGATGAGACAGGGTGATGAGCAGTTCTTC. It encodes CASSVEMRQGDEQFF. The rearrangement uses TRBV9 and TRBJ2-1; 7 bases map to TRBD1. In germline, CDR1 is SGDLS, CDR2 YYNGEE. This CDR3 comprises 15 residues. J lost 8 bases, V lost 2 bases, and 10 bases had no gene match.

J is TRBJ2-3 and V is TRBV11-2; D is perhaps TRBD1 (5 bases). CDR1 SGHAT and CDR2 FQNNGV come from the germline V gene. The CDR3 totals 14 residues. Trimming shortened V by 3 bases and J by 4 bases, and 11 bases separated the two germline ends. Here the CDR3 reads CASSLDTKADTQYF. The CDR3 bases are TGTGCCAGCAGCTTGGACACAAAGGCAGATACGCAGTATTTT.

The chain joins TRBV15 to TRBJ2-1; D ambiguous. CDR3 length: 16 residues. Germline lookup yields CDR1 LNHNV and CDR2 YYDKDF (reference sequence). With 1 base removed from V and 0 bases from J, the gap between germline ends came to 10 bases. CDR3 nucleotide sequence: TGTGCCACCAGCAGAGTAAACGGGCCCTCCTACAATGAGCAGTTCTTC. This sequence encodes CATSRVNGPSYNEQFF.

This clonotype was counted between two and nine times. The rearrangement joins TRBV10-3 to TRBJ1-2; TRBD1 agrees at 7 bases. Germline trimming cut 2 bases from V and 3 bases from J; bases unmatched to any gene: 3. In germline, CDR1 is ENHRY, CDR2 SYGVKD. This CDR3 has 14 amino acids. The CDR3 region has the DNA TGTGCCATCAGTGAGCCCGGGACAGACTATGGCTACACCTTC. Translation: CAISEPGTDYGYTF.

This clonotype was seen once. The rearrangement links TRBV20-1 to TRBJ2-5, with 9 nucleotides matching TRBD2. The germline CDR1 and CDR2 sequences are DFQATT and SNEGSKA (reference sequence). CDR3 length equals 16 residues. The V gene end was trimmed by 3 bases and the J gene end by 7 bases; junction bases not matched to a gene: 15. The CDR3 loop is CSARAPLREGLVTQYF. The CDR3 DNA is TGCAGTGCTAGGGCCCCTTTGCGGGAGGGGCTGGTGACCCAGTACTTC.

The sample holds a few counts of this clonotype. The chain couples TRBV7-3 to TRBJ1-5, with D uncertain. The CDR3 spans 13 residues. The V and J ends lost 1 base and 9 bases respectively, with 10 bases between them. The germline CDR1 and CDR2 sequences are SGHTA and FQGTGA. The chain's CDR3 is CASSLSPTGPQHF. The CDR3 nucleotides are TGTGCCAGCAGCTTAAGCCCCACGGGGCCCCAGCATTTT.

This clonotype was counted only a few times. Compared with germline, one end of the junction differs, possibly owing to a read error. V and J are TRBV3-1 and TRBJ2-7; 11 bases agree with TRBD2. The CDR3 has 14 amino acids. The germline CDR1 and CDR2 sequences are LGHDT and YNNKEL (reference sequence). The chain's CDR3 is CASTTSGSSHEQYF. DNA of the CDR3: TGTGCCAGCACCACTAGCGGGAGCTCCCACGAGCAGTACTTC.

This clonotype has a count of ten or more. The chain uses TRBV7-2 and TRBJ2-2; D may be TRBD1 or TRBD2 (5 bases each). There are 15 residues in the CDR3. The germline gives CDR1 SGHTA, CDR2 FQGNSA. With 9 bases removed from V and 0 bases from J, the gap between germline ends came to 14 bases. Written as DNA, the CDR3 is TGTGCCAGTCGACCCGGGACCCCGAACACCGGGGAGCTGTTTTTT. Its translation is CASRPGTPNTGELFF.

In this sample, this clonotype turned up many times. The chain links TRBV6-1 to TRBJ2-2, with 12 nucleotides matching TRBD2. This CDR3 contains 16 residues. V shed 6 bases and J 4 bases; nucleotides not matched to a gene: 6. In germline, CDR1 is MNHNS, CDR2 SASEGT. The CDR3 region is CASRTTSGGRTGELFF. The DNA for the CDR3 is TGTGCCAGCAGAACTACTAGCGGGGGGCGCACCGGGGAGCTGTTTTTT.

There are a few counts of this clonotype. CDR3 coding DNA: TGTGCCAGCAGTCGACTAGCGATCTCCTACGAGCAGTACTTC. Its translation is CASSRLAISYEQYF. The V gene is TRBV27, the J gene TRBJ2-7, with 8 positions matching TRBD2. Germline V gene sequence: CDR1 MNHEY, CDR2 SMNVEV (reference sequence). Unmatched junction bases numbered 3, after V lost 5 bases and J lost 0 bases. This CDR3 is built from 14 residues.

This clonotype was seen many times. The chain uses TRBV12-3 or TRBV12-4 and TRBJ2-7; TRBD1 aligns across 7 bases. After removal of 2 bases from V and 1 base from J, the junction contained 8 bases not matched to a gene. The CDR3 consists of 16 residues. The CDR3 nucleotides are TGTGCCAGCAGTTTAAGCACGACAGGGATTTCCTACGAGCAGTACTTC. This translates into CASSLSTTGISYEQYF.